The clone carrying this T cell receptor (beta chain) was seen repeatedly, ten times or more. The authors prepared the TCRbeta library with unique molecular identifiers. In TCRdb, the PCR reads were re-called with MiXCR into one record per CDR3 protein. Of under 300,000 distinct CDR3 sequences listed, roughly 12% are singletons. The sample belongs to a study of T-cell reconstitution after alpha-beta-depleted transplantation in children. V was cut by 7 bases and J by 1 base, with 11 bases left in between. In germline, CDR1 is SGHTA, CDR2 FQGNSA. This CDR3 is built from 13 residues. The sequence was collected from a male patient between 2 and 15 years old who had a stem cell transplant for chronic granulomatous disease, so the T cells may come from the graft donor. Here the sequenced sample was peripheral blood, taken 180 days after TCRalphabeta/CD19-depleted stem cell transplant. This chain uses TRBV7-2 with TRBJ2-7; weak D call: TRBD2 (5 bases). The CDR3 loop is CASMGGFSYEQYF. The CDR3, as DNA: TGTGCCAGCATGGGCGGGTTTTCCTACGAGCAGTACTTC.